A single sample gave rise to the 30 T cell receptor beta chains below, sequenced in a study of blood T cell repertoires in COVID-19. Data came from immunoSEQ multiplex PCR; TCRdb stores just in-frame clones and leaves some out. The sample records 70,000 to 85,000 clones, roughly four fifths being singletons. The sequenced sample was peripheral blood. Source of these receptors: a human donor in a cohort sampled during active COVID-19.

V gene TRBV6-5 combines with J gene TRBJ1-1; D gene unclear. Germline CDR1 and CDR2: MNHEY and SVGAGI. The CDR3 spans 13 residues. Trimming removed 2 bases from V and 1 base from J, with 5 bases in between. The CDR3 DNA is TGTGCCAGCAGTTACAACAGGAACACTGAAGCTTTCTTT. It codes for CASSYNRNTEAFF.

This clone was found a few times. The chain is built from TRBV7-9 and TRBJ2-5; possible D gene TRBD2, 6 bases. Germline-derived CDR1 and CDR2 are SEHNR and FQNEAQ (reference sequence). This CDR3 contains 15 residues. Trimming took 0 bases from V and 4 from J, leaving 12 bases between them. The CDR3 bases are TGTGCCAGCAGCTTAGCTGCGGGGATGGGAGAGACCCAGTACTTC. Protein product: CASSLAAGMGETQYF.

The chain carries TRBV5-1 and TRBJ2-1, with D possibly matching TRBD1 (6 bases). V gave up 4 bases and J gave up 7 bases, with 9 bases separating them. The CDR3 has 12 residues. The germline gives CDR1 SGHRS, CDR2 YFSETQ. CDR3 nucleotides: TGCGCCAGCAGCCCGCAGGGGAATGAGCAGTTCTTC. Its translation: CASSPQGNEQFF.

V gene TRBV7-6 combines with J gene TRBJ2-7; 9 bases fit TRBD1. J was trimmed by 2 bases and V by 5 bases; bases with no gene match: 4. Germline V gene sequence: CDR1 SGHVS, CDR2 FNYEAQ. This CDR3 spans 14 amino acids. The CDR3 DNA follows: TGTGCCAGCAGCCTCGGGACAGGGCCCTACGAGCAGTACTTC. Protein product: CASSLGTGPYEQYF.

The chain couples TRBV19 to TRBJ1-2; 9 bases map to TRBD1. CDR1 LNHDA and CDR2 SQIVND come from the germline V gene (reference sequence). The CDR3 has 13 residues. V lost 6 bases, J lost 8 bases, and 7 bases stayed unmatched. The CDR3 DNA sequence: TGTGCCAGTAGCCGAGACAGGGGGAGCGGCTACACCTTC. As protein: CASSRDRGSGYTF.

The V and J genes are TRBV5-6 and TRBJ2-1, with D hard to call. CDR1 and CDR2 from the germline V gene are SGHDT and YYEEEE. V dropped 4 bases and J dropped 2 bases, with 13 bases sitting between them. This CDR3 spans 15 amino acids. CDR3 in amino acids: CASSQAPSPYNEQFF. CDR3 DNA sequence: TGTGCCAGCAGCCAGGCCCCCTCACCCTACAATGAGCAGTTCTTC.

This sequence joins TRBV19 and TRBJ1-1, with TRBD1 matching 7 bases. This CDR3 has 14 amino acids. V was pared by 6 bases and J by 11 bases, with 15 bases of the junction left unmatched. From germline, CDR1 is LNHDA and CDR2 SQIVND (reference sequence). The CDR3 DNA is TGTGCCAGTAGCTTACAGGGGTCCGTTCGAGATGCTTTCTTT. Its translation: CASSLQGSVRDAFF. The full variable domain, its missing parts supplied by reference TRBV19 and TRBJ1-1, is DGGITQSPKYLFRKEGQNVTLSCEQNLNHDAMYWYRQDPGQGLRLIYYSQIVNDFQKGDIAEGYSVSREKKESFPLTVTSAQKNPTAFYLCASSLQGSVRDAFFGQGTRLTVV.

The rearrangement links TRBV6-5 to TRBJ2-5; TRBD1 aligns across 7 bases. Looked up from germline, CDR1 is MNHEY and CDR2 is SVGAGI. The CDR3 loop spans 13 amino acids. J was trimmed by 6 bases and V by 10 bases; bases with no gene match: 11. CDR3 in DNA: TGTGCCATCGACAGGGTAGATGGCAAGACCCAGTACTTC. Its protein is CAIDRVDGKTQYF.

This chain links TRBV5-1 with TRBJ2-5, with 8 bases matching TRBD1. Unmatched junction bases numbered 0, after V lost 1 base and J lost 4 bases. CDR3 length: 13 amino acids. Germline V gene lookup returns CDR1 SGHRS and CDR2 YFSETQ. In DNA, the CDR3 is TGCGCCAGCAGCTTGACAGGGGGAGAGACCCAGTACTTC. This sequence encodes CASSLTGGETQYF.

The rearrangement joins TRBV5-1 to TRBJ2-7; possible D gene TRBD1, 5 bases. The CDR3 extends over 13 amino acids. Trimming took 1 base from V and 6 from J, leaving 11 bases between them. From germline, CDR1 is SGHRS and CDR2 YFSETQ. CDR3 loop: CASSLTTQGEQYF. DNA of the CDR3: TGCGCCAGCAGCTTGACCACCCAGGGCGAGCAGTACTTC.

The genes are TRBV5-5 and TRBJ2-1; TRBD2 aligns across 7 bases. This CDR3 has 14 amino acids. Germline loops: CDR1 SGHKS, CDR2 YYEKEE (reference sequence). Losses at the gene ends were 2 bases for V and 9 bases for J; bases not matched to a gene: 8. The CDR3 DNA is TGTGCCAGCAGCTTCGGACTAGGATCGGGTGAGCAGTTCTTC. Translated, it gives CASSFGLGSGEQFF.

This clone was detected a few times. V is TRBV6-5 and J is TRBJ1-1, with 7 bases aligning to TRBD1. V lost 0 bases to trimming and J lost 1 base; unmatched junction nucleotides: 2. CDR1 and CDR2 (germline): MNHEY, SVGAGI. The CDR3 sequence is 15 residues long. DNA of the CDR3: TGTGCCAGCAGTTACTCGAAGGGGGCGAACACTGAAGCTTTCTTT. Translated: CASSYSKGANTEAFF.

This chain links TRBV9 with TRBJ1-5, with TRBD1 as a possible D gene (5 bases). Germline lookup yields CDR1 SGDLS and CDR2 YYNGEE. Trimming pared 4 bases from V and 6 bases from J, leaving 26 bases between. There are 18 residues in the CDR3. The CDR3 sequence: CASSFFGGESGERQPQHF. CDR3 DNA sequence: TGTGCCAGCAGCTTTTTTGGGGGGGAATCAGGAGAACGTCAGCCCCAGCATTTT.

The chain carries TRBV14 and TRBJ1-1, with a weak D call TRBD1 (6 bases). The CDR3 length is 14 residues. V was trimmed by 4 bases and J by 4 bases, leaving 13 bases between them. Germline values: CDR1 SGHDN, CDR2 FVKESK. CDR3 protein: CASSPQAGATEAFF. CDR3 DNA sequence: TGTGCCAGCAGCCCCCAAGCAGGGGCCACTGAAGCTTTCTTT. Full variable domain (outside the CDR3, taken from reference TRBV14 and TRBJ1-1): EAGVTQFPSHSVIEKGQTVTLRCDPISGHDNLYWYRRVMGKEIKFLLHFVKESKQDESGMPNNRFLAERTGGTYSTLKVQPAELEDSGVYFCASSPQAGATEAFFGQGTRLTVV.

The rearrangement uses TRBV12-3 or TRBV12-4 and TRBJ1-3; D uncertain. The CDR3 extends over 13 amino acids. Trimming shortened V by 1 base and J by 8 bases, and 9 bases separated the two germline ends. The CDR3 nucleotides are TGTGCCAGCAGTTTAGGTTTGAGGGACACCATATATTTT. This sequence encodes CASSLGLRDTIYF.

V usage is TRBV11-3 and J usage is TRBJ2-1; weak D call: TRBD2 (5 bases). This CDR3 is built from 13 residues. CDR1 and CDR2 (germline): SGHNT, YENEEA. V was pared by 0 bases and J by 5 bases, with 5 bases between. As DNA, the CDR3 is TGTGCCAGCAGCTTAGACGGGAACAATGAGCAGTTCTTC. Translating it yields CASSLDGNNEQFF.

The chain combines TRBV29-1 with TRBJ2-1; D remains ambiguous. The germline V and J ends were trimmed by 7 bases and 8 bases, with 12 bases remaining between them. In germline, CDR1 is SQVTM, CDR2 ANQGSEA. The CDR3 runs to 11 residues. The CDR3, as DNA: TGCAGCGGCGGCAACCCGGATGAGCAGTTCTTC. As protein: CSGGNPDEQFF.

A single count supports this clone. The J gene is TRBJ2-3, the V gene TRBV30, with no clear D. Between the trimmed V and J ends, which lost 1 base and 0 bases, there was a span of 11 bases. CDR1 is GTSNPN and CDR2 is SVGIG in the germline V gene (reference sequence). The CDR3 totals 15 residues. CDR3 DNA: TGTGCCTGGAGTGAGACTGCATCTAGCACAGATACGCAGTATTTT. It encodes CAWSETASSTDTQYF.

CDR3 in DNA: TGCGCCAGCAGCTCTAGCGGTCAGAGCTCTGGGGCCAACGTCCTGACTTTC. Protein sequence: CASSSSGQSSGANVLTF. The J gene is TRBJ2-6, the V gene TRBV5-1; 7 bases align to TRBD2. V lost 3 bases and J lost 0; bases outside the gene matches: 6. Germline CDR1 is SGHRS and CDR2 is YFSETQ. There are 17 residues in the CDR3.

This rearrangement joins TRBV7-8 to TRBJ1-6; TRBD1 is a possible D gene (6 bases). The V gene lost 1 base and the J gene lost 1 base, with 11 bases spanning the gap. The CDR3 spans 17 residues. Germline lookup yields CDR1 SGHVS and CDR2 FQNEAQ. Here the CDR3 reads CASSLEQGKSYNSPLHF. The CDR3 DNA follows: TGTGCCAGCAGCTTAGAACAGGGAAAGTCCTATAATTCACCCCTCCACTTT.

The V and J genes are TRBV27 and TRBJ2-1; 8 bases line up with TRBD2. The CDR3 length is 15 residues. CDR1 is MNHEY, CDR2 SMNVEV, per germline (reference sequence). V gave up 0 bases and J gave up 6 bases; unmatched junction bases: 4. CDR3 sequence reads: CASSLSRGAGNEQFF. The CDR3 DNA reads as TGTGCCAGCAGTTTATCGCGGGGGGCCGGCAATGAGCAGTTCTTC.

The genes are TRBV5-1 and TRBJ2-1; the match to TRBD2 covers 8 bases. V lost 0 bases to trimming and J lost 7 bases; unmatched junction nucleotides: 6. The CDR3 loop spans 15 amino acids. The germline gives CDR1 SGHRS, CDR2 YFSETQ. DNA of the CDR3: TGCGCCAGCAGCTTGGTTGCGGGGGGAGAAAATGAGCAGTTCTTC. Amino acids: CASSLVAGGENEQFF.

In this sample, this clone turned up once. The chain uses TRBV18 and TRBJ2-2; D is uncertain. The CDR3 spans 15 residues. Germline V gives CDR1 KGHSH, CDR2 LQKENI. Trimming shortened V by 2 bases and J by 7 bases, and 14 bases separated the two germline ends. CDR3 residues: CASSPTTYRYGELFF. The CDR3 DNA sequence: TGTGCCAGCTCACCAACTACTTACCGGTACGGGGAGCTGTTTTTT.

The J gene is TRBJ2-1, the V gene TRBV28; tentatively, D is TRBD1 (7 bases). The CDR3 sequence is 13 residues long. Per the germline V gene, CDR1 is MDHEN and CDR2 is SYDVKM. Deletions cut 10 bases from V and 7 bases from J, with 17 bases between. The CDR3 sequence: CATVTRGRNEQFF. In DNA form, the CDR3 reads TGTGCCACCGTTACCAGGGGGAGGAATGAGCAGTTCTTC.

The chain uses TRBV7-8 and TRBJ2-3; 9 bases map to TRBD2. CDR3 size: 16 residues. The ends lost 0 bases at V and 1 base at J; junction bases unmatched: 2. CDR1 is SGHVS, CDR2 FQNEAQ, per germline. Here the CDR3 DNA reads TGTGCCAGCAGCTTAGCGCCTAGCGGGGGCACAGATACGCAGTATTTT. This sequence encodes CASSLAPSGGTDTQYF.

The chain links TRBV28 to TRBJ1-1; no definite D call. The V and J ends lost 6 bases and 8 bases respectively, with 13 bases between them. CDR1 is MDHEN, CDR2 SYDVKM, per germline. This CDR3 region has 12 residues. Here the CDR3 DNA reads TGTGCCAGCAGAGTATTGTCGCAGGAAGCTTTCTTT. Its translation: CASRVLSQEAFF.

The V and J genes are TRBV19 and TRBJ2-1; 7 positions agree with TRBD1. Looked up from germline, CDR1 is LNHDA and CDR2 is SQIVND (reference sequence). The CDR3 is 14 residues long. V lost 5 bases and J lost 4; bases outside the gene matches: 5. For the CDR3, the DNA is TGTGCCAGTAGTCTCGGACAGGAATACAATGAGCAGTTCTTC. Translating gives CASSLGQEYNEQFF.

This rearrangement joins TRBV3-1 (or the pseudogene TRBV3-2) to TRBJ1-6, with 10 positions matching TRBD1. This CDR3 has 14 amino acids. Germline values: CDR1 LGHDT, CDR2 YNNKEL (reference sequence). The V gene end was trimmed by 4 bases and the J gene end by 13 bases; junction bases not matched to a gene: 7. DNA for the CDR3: TGTGCCAGCAGCCCCTGGGACAGGGGCGGCCCCCTCCACTTT. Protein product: CASSPWDRGGPLHF.

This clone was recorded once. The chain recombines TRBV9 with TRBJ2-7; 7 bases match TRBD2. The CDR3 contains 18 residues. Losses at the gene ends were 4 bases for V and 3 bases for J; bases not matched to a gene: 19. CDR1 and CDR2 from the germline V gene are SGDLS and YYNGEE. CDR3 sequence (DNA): TGTGCCAGCAGCCTGAGGGCGGGGGAAGGGACCGGGGGCTACGAGCAGTACTTC. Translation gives CASSLRAGEGTGGYEQYF.

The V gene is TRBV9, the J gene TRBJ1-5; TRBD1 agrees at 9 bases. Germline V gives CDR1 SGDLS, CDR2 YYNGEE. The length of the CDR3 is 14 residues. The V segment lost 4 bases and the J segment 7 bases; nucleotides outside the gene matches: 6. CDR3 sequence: CASSQTGGWQPQHF. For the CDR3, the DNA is TGTGCCAGCAGCCAGACAGGGGGGTGGCAGCCCCAGCATTTT.